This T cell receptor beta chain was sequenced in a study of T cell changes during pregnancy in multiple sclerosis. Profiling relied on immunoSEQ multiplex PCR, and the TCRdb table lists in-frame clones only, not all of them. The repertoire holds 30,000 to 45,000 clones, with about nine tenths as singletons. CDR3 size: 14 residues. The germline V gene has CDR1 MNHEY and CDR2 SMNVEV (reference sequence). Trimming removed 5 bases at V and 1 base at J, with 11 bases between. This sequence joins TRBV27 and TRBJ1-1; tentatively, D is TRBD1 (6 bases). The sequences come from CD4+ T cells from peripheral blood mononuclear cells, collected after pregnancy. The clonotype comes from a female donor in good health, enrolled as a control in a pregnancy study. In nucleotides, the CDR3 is TGTGCCAGCAGTCGAGCAGGGGCGAACACTGAAGCTTTCTTT. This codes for CASSRAGANTEAFF.